Each of the 5 T cell receptor beta chains below was sequenced from the same sample in a study of response to subunit inactivated influenza vaccine. Each CDR3 protein is one row after TCRdb ran MiXCR on the RT-PCR reads. The sample consists of 290,000 or so distinct CDR3 sequences, approximately 20% of them appearing once. This material consisted of PBMCs from blood, taken approximately 20 months after vaccination. These receptors were obtained from a man aged 50 to 75 who received an inactivated influenza vaccine.

This chain links TRBV6-5 with TRBJ2-4, with 9 bases fitting TRBD2. The CDR3 runs 17 residues. V was clipped by 0 bases and J by 3 bases; unmatched bases: 6. Germline-derived CDR1 and CDR2 are MNHEY and SVGAGI. CDR3 bases: TGTGCCAGCAGTTACTCTCGCGGGGGGGCCCTCAAAAACATTCAGTACTTC. It yields the protein CASSYSRGGALKNIQYF.

This clonotype was observed once. CDR3: CASSLAGDRGVTGELFF. CDR3 bases: TGTGCCAGCAGCTTAGCGGGGGACAGGGGAGTCACCGGGGAGCTGTTTTTT. The chain recombines TRBV7-2 with TRBJ2-2; 10 nucleotides line up with TRBD1. Looked up from germline, CDR1 is SGHTA and CDR2 is FQGNSA. The CDR3 has 17 residues. V lost 0 bases and J lost 4; bases outside the gene matches: 5.

This chain links TRBV3-1 with TRBJ2-1, with a possible D match to TRBD2 (5 bases). With 0 bases removed from V and 7 bases from J, the gap between germline ends came to 7 bases. The length of the CDR3 is 13 residues. The germline V gene encodes CDR1 LGHDT and CDR2 YNNKEL (reference sequence). The DNA of the CDR3 is TGTGCCAGCAGCCAAGATCGGGGAAATGAGCAGTTCTTC. It encodes CASSQDRGNEQFF.

This clonotype was counted only a few times. This chain joins TRBV4-3 and TRBJ2-7, with 11 bases identical to TRBD2. Germline CDR1 is LGHNA and CDR2 is YSLEER. The CDR3 loop spans 15 amino acids. V was pared by 4 bases and J by 3 bases, with 5 bases of the junction left unmatched. The CDR3 sequence is CASSRDLAGGYEQYF. The CDR3 DNA follows: TGCGCCAGCAGCCGAGATCTAGCGGGGGGCTACGAGCAGTACTTC.

The chain employs TRBV20-1 and TRBJ2-5; TRBD2 aligns across 8 bases. V was clipped by 0 bases and J by 8 bases; unmatched bases: 5. The CDR3 consists of 13 residues. CDR1 is DFQATT, CDR2 SNEGSKA, per germline (reference sequence). In nucleotides, the CDR3 is TGCAGTGCTAGAGATCTGGCGGGGGGAACCCAGTACTTC. It yields the protein CSARDLAGGTQYF.